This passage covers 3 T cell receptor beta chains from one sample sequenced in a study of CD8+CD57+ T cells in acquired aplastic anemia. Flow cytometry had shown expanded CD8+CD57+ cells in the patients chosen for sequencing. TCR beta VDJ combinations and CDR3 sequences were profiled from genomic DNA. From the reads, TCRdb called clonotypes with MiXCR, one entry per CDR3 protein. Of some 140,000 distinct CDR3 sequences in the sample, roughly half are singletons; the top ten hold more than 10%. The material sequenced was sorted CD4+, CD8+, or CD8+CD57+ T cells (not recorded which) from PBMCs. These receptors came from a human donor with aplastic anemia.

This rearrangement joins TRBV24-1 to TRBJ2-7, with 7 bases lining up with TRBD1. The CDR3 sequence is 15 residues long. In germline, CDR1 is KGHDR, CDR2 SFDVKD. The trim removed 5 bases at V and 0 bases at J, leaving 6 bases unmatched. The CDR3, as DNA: TGTGCCACCAGTGGTGTACAGGGGTGCTCCTACGAGCAGTACTTC. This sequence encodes CATSGVQGCSYEQYF.

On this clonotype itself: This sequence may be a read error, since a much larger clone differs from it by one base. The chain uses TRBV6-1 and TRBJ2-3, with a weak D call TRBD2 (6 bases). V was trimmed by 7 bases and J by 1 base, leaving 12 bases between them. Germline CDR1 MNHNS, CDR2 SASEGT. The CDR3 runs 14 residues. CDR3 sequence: CASTDYPCTDTQYF. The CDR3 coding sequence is TGTGCCAGCACGGACTACCCCTGCACAGATACGCAGTATTTT.

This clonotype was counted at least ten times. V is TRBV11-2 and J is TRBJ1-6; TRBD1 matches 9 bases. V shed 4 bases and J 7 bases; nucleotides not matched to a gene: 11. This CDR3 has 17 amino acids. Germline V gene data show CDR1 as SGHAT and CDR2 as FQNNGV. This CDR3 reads CASSSTRDREVNSPLHF. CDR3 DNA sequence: TGTGCCAGCAGCTCCACCCGGGACAGGGAGGTGAATTCACCCCTCCACTTT.